Each of the 29 T cell receptor beta chains below was sequenced from the same sample in a study of T cell changes during pregnancy in multiple sclerosis. Assay used: immunoSEQ multiplex PCR; TCRdb lists only in-frame clones, some missing. The sample carries tens of thousands of clones, about 91% recorded once. Sequencing used peripheral blood, obtained before pregnancy. The receptors derive from a female donor with multiple sclerosis, enrolled in a pregnancy study.

The V call is TRBV11-3, the J call TRBJ2-2, with D possibly being TRBD1 (6 bases). The germline CDR1 and CDR2 sequences are SGHNT and YENEEA. The CDR3 is 17 amino acids. The V end lost 0 bases, the J end lost 2 bases, and 13 bases lay between the germline ends. As DNA, the CDR3 is TGTGCCAGCAGCTTAGATCCTGACAGGACCAACACCGGGGAGCTGTTTTTT. As protein: CASSLDPDRTNTGELFF. The variable domain in full, with the rest retrieved from reference TRBV11-3 and TRBJ2-2, is EAGVVQSPRYKIIEKKQPVAFWCNPISGHNTLYWYLQNLGQGPELLIRYENEEAVDDSQLPKDRFSAERLKGVDSTLKIQPAELGDSAVYLCASSLDPDRTNTGELFFGEGSRLTVL.

This sequence joins TRBV5-1 and TRBJ1-6; 8 bases are shared with TRBD1. CDR1 SGHRS and CDR2 YFSETQ come from the germline V gene. The CDR3 sequence is 16 residues long. The V and J ends lost 4 bases and 7 bases, in that order; junction bases with no gene match: 10. CDR3 residues: CASSGDPGQGNSPLHF. In nucleotides, the CDR3 is TGCGCCAGCAGCGGCGACCCAGGACAGGGAAATTCACCCCTCCACTTT.

The V call is TRBV29-1, the J call TRBJ1-1, with D hard to call. CDR1 SQVTM and CDR2 ANQGSEA come from the germline V gene. The CDR3 consists of 12 residues. With 4 bases removed from V and 7 bases from J, the gap between germline ends came to 13 bases. The CDR3 region has the DNA TGCAGCGTTGGGGCGGGAGAAATTGAAGCTTTCTTT. Amino acids: CSVGAGEIEAFF.

This chain connects TRBV25-1 to TRBJ2-7; 7 bases fit TRBD1. Per the germline V gene, CDR1 is MGHDK and CDR2 is SYGVNS. Trimming cost V 5 bases and J 4 bases; bases outside gene matches: 8. The CDR3 sequence is 14 residues long. CDR3 protein: CASSKETGSYEQYF. The CDR3 region has the DNA TGTGCCAGCAGTAAAGAGACAGGGTCTTACGAGCAGTACTTC.

The chain is built from TRBV5-1 and TRBJ2-2, with TRBD1 identical over 9 bases. CDR3 length: 15 amino acids. V lost 3 bases and J lost 4; bases outside the gene matches: 4. Germline V gene data show CDR1 as SGHRS and CDR2 as YFSETQ. For the CDR3, the DNA is TGCGCCAGCAGCTGGGGACAGGGTGGCACCGGGGAGCTGTTTTTT. Protein product: CASSWGQGGTGELFF.

V is TRBV7-8 and J is TRBJ2-7, with 8 bases matching TRBD1. Germline CDR1 is SGHVS and CDR2 is FQNEAQ. V shed 3 bases, J shed 6 bases, and the junction held 4 bases outside the gene matches. CDR3 size: 13 residues. The DNA of the CDR3 is TGTGCCAGCAGCTTGCTAGACAGGGGCGAGCAGTACTTC. Its translation is CASSLLDRGEQYF.

The rearrangement uses TRBV11-2 and TRBJ2-7, with 12 bases aligning to TRBD2. The CDR3 length is 15 residues. The germline CDR1 and CDR2 sequences are SGHAT and FQNNGV. V shed 4 bases and J 6 bases; nucleotides not matched to a gene: 7. This CDR3 is CASSYDLAGGREQYF. DNA for the CDR3: TGTGCCAGCAGCTACGATCTAGCGGGGGGGCGCGAGCAGTACTTC.

This clone has a single count. This chain uses TRBV5-6 with TRBJ1-5; D gene ambiguous. CDR1 SGHDT and CDR2 YYEEEE come from the germline V gene. The CDR3 covers 12 residues. V was pared by 4 bases and J by 4 bases, with 6 bases between. CDR3 sequence (DNA): TGTGCCAGCAGCCCTAGAAATCAGCCCCAGCATTTT. Translation: CASSPRNQPQHF.

The chain carries TRBV7-9 and TRBJ2-5; D may be TRBD2 (5 bases). V shed 5 bases and J shed 5 bases, with 12 bases lying between them. In germline, CDR1 is SEHNR, CDR2 FQNEAQ (reference sequence). The CDR3 has 13 residues. The CDR3 here is CASSPEVAETQYF. The CDR3, as DNA: TGTGCCAGCAGCCCGGAGGTGGCCGAGACCCAGTACTTC.

This clone is a singleton in its sample. The V gene is TRBV19, the J gene TRBJ1-6; D gene uncertain. V lost 3 bases, J lost 12 bases, and 12 bases lay in between. The CDR3 contains 13 residues. Germline assignment: CDR1 LNHDA and CDR2 SQIVND (reference sequence). CDR3 in DNA: TGTGCCAGTAGTATTTCCCCCGGTGAACCCCTCCACTTT. Its protein product is CASSISPGEPLHF. Combining the CDR3 with reference TRBV19 and TRBJ1-6 gives the whole variable domain DGGITQSPKYLFRKEGQNVTLSCEQNLNHDAMYWYRQDPGQGLRLIYYSQIVNDFQKGDIAEGYSVSREKKESFPLTVTSAQKNPTAFYLCASSISPGEPLHFGNGTRLTVT.

The chain uses TRBV6-4 and TRBJ2-3, with D tentatively TRBD1 (5 bases). CDR3 size: 14 residues. Trimming took off 5 bases at V and 3 bases at J, with 12 bases between the two ends. Germline V CDR1 and CDR2: MRHNA, SNTAGT. This CDR3 reads CASSSRVGTDTQYF. In nucleotides, the CDR3 is TGTGCCAGCAGTAGCAGGGTAGGAACAGATACGCAGTATTTT.

The V and J genes are TRBV2 and TRBJ1-5; D possibly corresponds to TRBD1 (5 bases). V was trimmed by 5 bases and J by 6 bases, leaving 26 bases between them. CDR3 length: 18 residues. Per the germline V gene, CDR1 is SNHLY and CDR2 is FYNNEI. This CDR3 reads CASSLPLGEVREGQPQHF. CDR3 in DNA: TGTGCCAGCAGTCTCCCGCTCGGGGAAGTCAGGGAGGGTCAGCCCCAGCATTTT.

V is TRBV5-1 and J is TRBJ2-2; D may be TRBD1 (5 bases). This CDR3 is built from 13 residues. Germline V gene data show CDR1 as SGHRS and CDR2 as YFSETQ. V was trimmed by 4 bases and J by 7 bases, leaving 11 bases between them. CDR3 nucleotides: TGCGCCAGCAGCACCGGACACGGCGGGGAGCTGTTTTTT. Residues: CASSTGHGGELFF.

This chain joins TRBV7-9 and TRBJ1-2, with D maybe TRBD1 (6 bases). Germline CDR1 reads SEHNR; CDR2 reads FQNEAQ (reference sequence). This CDR3 has 12 amino acids. The V and J ends lost 3 bases and 8 bases respectively, with 10 bases between them. The CDR3 protein is CASSLYRDGYTF. CDR3 in DNA: TGTGCCAGCAGCTTGTACAGGGACGGCTACACCTTC.

CDR3 DNA: TGTGCCAGCAAGTCCGGGGGAAGTGAAAAACTGTTTTTT. The encoded protein is CASKSGGSEKLFF. The V and J genes are TRBV25-1 and TRBJ1-4; a weak D match, TRBD1 (5 bases). V was shortened by 7 bases and J by 7 bases, with 13 bases between the two germline ends. CDR3 length: 13 residues. From germline, CDR1 is MGHDK and CDR2 SYGVNS.

V and J are TRBV7-6 and TRBJ2-1; 7 nucleotides agree with TRBD2. CDR3 length: 16 amino acids. Germline CDR1 is SGHVS and CDR2 is FNYEAQ. Trimming at V came to 5 bases and at J to 8 bases, leaving 15 bases not matched to a gene. CDR3 sequence: CASSLPEGGGDDEQFF. The CDR3, as DNA: TGTGCCAGCAGCCTCCCTGAAGGCGGGGGAGACGATGAGCAGTTCTTC. Full variable domain (missing parts from reference TRBV7-6 and TRBJ2-1): GAGVSQSPRYKVTKRGQDVALRCDPISGHVSLYWYRQALGQGPEFLTYFNYEAQQDKSGLPNDRFSAERPEGSISTLTIQRTEQRDSAMYRCASSLPEGGGDDEQFFGPGTRLTVL.

This chain uses TRBV18 with TRBJ2-1; 7 bases align to TRBD1. J gave up 7 bases and V 6 bases, and 12 bases lay outside the gene matches. The CDR3 is made up of 15 amino acids. Germline CDR1 and CDR2: KGHSH and LQKENI. CDR3 in amino acids: CASSRDSPRANEQFF. CDR3 sequence (DNA): TGTGCCAGCTCCCGGGACAGCCCCCGGGCGAATGAGCAGTTCTTC.

The J gene is TRBJ2-3, the V gene TRBV9; TRBD2 agrees at 9 bases. J was trimmed by 5 bases and V by 10 bases; bases with no gene match: 11. CDR3 size: 14 residues. Germline V gives CDR1 SGDLS, CDR2 YYNGEE. This CDR3 reads CAGSSGVLGDTQYF. In DNA form, the CDR3 reads TGTGCCGGATCTAGCGGGGTTCTGGGAGATACGCAGTATTTT.

J is TRBJ2-3 and V is TRBV5-1; 10 bases match TRBD2. Germline-derived CDR1 and CDR2 are SGHRS and YFSETQ. J gave up 4 bases and V 0 bases, and 8 bases lay outside the gene matches. The CDR3 spans 17 residues. The DNA for the CDR3 is TGCGCCAGCAGCTTGGCCAGCGGGGGGGCCGCGGCAGATACGCAGTATTTT. The encoded protein is CASSLASGGAAADTQYF.

Written as DNA, the CDR3 is TGCGCCAGCAGCCAAGGCCAGATGAACACTGAAGCTTTCTTT. The encoded protein is CASSQGQMNTEAFF. The chain is built from TRBV4-1 and TRBJ1-1; D unclear. The CDR3 is 14 residues long. Germline V lookup: CDR1 MGHRA, CDR2 YSYEKL. V was clipped by 1 base and J by 0 bases, with 6 bases between them.

Only one count was recorded for this clone. V gene TRBV7-9 combines with J gene TRBJ2-7, with D maybe TRBD2 (5 bases). The CDR3 is 14 amino acids. Germline CDR1 is SEHNR and CDR2 is FQNEAQ (reference sequence). V was shortened by 8 bases and J by 5 bases, with 19 bases between the two germline ends. The CDR3 loop is CASGLGLMVHEQYF. The CDR3 DNA sequence: TGTGCCAGCGGGTTAGGACTTATGGTCCACGAGCAGTACTTC.

This chain links TRBV5-4 with TRBJ2-3; possibly TRBD1 for D (6 bases). Trimming took 3 bases from V and 2 from J, leaving 28 bases between them. The CDR3 has 20 residues. Germline assignment: CDR1 SGHNT and CDR2 YYREEE (reference sequence). The CDR3 loop reads CASSSPPRDTHWTATDTQYF. In DNA, the CDR3 is TGTGCCAGCAGCTCCCCACCCCGGGACACCCACTGGACCGCCACAGATACGCAGTATTTT. Looking up the rest from reference TRBV5-4 and TRBJ2-3 gives the full variable domain: ETGVTQSPTHLIKTRGQQVTLRCSSQSGHNTVSWYQQALGQGPQFIFQYYREEENGRGNFPPRFSGLQFPNYSSELNVNALELDDSALYLCASSSPPRDTHWTATDTQYFGPGTRLTVL.

The chain recombines TRBV19 with TRBJ2-2, with D possibly TRBD1 on 7 matching bases. Trimming removed 7 bases at V and 6 bases at J, with 21 bases between. The CDR3 extends over 16 amino acids. CDR1 is LNHDA, CDR2 SQIVND, per germline (reference sequence). The CDR3 here is CASIPADREVAGELFF. In DNA, the CDR3 is TGTGCCAGTATCCCCGCTGACAGGGAGGTTGCCGGGGAGCTGTTTTTT. Using reference TRBV19 and TRBJ2-2 for the parts outside the CDR3, the full variable domain is DGGITQSPKYLFRKEGQNVTLSCEQNLNHDAMYWYRQDPGQGLRLIYYSQIVNDFQKGDIAEGYSVSREKKESFPLTVTSAQKNPTAFYLCASIPADREVAGELFFGEGSRLTVL.

The chain employs TRBV10-2 and TRBJ2-1, with TRBD2 matching 8 bases. Trimming removed 8 bases from V and 3 bases from J; junction bases left unmatched: 12. CDR3 size: 16 residues. Germline V CDR1 and CDR2: WSHSY, SAAADI. The CDR3 loop reads CASGDPIAGFYNEQFF. The CDR3 DNA reads as TGCGCCAGCGGAGACCCAATAGCGGGGTTCTACAATGAGCAGTTCTTC.

Comment on this clone: At one of its ends the junction is not consistent with the germline gene, which may arise from a read error. This chain links TRBV7-7 with TRBJ2-7; possibly TRBD2 for D (6 bases). The germline V gene encodes CDR1 SSHAT and CDR2 FNYEAQ (reference sequence). CDR3 length equals 13 residues. The CDR3 DNA sequence: TGTGCTAGCAGCGCAGGAGGAGGGGCCGAGCAGTACTTC. Protein sequence: CASSAGGGAEQYF.

This clone was seen only once. The CDR3 DNA reads TGTGCCAGCAGCCAGAATGGCGGGGCACAAGCTTTCTTT. Translating gives CASSQNGGAQAFF. The chain carries TRBV7-9 and TRBJ1-1; weak D call: TRBD1 (5 bases). Germline V gene data show CDR1 as SEHNR and CDR2 as FQNEAQ (reference sequence). The CDR3 spans 13 residues. V was clipped by 5 bases and J by 9 bases, with 16 bases between them. Looking up the rest from reference TRBV7-9 and TRBJ1-1 gives the full variable domain: DTGVSQNPRHKITKRGQNVTFRCDPISEHNRLYWYRQTLGQGPEFLTYFQNEAQLEKSRLLSDRFSAERPKGSFSTLEIQRTEQGDSAMYLCASSQNGGAQAFFGQGTRLTVV.

This sequence joins TRBV6-1 and TRBJ2-3, with 10 nucleotides matching TRBD2. The J segment lost 1 base and the V segment lost 3 bases, leaving 7 bases of the junction unmatched. There are 17 residues in the CDR3. Looked up from germline, CDR1 is MNHNS and CDR2 is SASEGT. For the CDR3, the DNA is TGTGCCAGCAGTGAGTTAAAAGGACTAGCGGGCACAGATACGCAGTATTTT. This sequence encodes CASSELKGLAGTDTQYF.

The chain recombines TRBV6-5 with TRBJ2-1, with TRBD1 identical over 7 bases. Germline values: CDR1 MNHEY, CDR2 SVGAGI. The CDR3 consists of 12 residues. Trimming removed 4 bases from V and 12 bases from J; junction bases left unmatched: 6. The CDR3 nucleotides read TGTGCCAGCAGTTCAGGGGGTGGGTTGCAGTTCTTC. Translation gives CASSSGGGLQFF.

The V and J genes are TRBV2 and TRBJ2-7; TRBD1 matches 9 bases. V trimming: 7 bases; J trimming: 0 bases; junction bases outside the gene matches: 4. Germline CDR1 and CDR2: SNHLY and FYNNEI. The length of the CDR3 is 14 residues. The CDR3 loop reads CASTPGQGSYEQYF. DNA for the CDR3: TGTGCCAGCACCCCGGGACAGGGCTCCTACGAGCAGTACTTC.